The text below deals with one T cell receptor (beta chain). In TCRdb, the RT-PCR reads were re-called with MiXCR into one record per CDR3 protein. The table includes 150,000 to 200,000 distinct CDR3 sequences, 12% detected once. Germline V gives CDR1 SQVTM, CDR2 ANQGSEA. CDR3 length equals 12 residues. V gave up 6 bases and J gave up 4 bases, with 10 bases separating them. This sample was taken from a study of response to subunit inactivated influenza vaccine. These records were also assigned to another study, of T cells expressing NK-cell markers. That work adds: 5'RACE template switching built TCR beta cDNA with unique molecular identifiers.

This sequence originates from a man aged 50-60 years who received an inactivated influenza vaccine. The chain carries TRBV29-1 and TRBJ2-1; the D gene is possibly TRBD2 (6 bases). The sample was CD8+ T cells sorted from PBMCs, taken roughly 12 days after vaccination. CDR3 nucleotides: TGCAGCGTCGGGGGAGGATACAATGAGCAGTTCTTC. Protein sequence: CSVGGGYNEQFF.